This TCR beta chain emerged from a study of neurological immune-mediated disorders. The team produced cDNA through 5'RACE using 10-nucleotide random UMIs. TCRdb re-called the 5' RACE reads with MiXCR, one entry per CDR3 protein. Among 25,000 to 35,000 distinct CDR3 sequences listed, approximately 15% were seen once. Whole-study findings and limits: No CDR3 amino acid sequences recurred among expanded clones across subjects, suggesting private repertoires in all groups.

As healthy controls, volunteers from a blood bank in Maryland, USA, were used. This clonotype was picked up many times. What it binds is not known. The V segment lost 4 bases and the J segment 0 bases; nucleotides outside the gene matches: 5. Germline V gene lookup returns CDR1 SGHRS and CDR2 YFSETQ. The CDR3 length is 16 residues. This TCR came from a man aged 65 to 79 in good health. This sequence joins TRBV5-1 and TRBJ1-5; 9 bases fit TRBD1. The sample consisted of PBMCs. CDR3 region: CASSPGQGISNQPQHF. The CDR3 DNA reads TGCGCCAGCAGCCCTGGACAGGGGATTAGCAATCAGCCCCAGCATTTT.